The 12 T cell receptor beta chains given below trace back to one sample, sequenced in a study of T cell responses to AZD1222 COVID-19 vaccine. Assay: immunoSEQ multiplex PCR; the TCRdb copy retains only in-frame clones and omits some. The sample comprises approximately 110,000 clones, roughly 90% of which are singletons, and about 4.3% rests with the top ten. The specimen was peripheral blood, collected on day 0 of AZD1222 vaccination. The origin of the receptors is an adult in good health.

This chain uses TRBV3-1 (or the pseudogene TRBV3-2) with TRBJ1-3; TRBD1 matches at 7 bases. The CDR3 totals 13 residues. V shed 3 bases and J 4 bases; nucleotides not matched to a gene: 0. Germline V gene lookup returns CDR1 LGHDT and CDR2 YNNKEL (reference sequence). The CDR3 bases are TGTGCCAGCAGCCAGACAGGGGGAAACACCATATATTTT. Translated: CASSQTGGNTIYF.

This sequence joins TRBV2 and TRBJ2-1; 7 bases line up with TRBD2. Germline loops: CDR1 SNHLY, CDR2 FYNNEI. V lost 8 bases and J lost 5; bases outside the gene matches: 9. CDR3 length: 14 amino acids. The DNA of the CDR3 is TGTGCCAGCTCGGGGGGAAGAACAAACAATGAGCAGTTCTTC. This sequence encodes CASSGGRTNNEQFF. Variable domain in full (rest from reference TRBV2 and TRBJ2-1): EPEVTQTPSHQVTQMGQEVILRCVPISNHLYFYWYRQILGQKVEFLVSFYNNEISEKSEIFDDQFSVERPDGSNFTLKIRSTKLEDSAMYFCASSGGRTNNEQFFGPGTRLTVL.

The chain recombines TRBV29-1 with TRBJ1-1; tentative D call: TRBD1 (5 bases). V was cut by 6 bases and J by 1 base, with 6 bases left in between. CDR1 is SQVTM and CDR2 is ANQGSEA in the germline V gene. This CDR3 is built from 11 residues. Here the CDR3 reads CSVQGNTEAFF. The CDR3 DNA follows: TGCAGCGTCCAGGGGAACACTGAAGCTTTCTTT.

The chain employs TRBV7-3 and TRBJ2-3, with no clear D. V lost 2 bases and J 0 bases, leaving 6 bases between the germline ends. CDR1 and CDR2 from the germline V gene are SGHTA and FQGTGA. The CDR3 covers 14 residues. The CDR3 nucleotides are TGTGCCAGCAGCTTAGGAGCTAGCACAGATACGCAGTATTTT. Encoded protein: CASSLGASTDTQYF.

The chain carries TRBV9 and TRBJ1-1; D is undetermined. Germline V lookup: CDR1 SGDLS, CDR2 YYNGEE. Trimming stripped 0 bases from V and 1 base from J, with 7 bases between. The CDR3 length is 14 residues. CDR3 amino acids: CASSVGLSNTEAFF. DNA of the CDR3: TGTGCCAGCAGCGTAGGATTGTCGAACACTGAAGCTTTCTTT.

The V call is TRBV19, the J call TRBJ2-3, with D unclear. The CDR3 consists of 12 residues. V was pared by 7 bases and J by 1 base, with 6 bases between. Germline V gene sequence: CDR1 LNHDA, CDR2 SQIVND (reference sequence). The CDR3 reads CASKVGTDTQYF. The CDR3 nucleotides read TGTGCCAGTAAAGTGGGCACAGATACGCAGTATTTT.

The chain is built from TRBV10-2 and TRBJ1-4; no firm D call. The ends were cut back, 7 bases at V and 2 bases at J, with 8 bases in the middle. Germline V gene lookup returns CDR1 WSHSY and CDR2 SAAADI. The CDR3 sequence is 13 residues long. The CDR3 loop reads CASKGPTNEKLFF. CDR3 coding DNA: TGCGCCAGCAAGGGCCCCACTAATGAAAAACTGTTTTTT.

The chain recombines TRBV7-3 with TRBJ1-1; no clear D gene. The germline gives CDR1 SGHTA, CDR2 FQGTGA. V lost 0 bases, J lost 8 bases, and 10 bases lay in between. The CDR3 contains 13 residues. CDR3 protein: CASSLTVRSEAFF. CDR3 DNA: TGTGCCAGCAGCTTAACAGTTCGCTCGGAAGCTTTCTTT.

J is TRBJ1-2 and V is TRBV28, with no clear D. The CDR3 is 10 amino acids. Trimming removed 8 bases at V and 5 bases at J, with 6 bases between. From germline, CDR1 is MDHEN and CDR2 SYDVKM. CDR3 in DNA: TGTGCCAGCTTTCGTTATGGCTACACCTTC. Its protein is CASFRYGYTF.

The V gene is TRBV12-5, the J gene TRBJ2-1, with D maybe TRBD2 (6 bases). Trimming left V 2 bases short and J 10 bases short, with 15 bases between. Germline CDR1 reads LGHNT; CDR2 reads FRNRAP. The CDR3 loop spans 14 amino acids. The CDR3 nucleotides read TGTGCTAGTGGTTTGCGGTCGTGGGGAGGAGAGCAGTTCTTC. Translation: CASGLRSWGGEQFF.

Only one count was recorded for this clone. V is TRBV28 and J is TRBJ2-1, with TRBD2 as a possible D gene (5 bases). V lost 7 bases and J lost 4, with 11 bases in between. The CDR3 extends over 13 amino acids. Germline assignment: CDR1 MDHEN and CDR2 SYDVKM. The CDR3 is CASTGNLYNEQFF. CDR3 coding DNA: TGTGCCAGCACCGGGAACCTTTACAATGAGCAGTTCTTC.

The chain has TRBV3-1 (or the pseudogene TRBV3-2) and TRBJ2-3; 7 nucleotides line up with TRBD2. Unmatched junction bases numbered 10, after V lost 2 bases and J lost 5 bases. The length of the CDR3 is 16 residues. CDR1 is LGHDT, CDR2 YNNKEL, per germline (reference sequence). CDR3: CASSQWGGTGLDTQYF. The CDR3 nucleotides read TGTGCCAGCAGCCAATGGGGAGGGACGGGATTAGATACGCAGTATTTT.